Listed below are T cell receptor beta chains from one sample, sequenced in a study of T cells in Graves' hyperthyroidism and ophthalmopathy. TCRdb analysed the multiplex PCR reads with MiXCR anew, one entry per CDR3 protein. The sample lists roughly 840,000 distinct CDR3 sequences, roughly 37% occurring once. The sequencing input was blood. The receptors stem from a man aged 18 to 35 with Graves' hyperthyroidism. Each CDR3 is given with its conserved first and last residue. A D gene is named only where the DNA matches it firmly. Where a row states a size, it is once, few, many or the class of an expanded clone; other rows omit it.

many	-	TRBJ1-4	TRBV7-9	CASSLSGPGLLF	TGTGCCAGCAGCCTCAGCGGGCCCGGGCTTCTTTTT
many	-	TRBJ1-1	TRBV7-3	CASSLGSGTGEAFF	TGTGCCAGCAGCTTAGGGTCGGGGACCGGTGAAGCTTTCTTT
many	TRBD1	TRBJ1-2	TRBV29-1	CSVEDWGQDYGYTF	TGCAGCGTTGAAGATTGGGGACAGGACTATGGCTACACCTTC
-	-	TRBJ2-3	TRBV10-2	CASITGNTDTQYF	TGCGCCAGCATTACGGGGAACACAGATACGCAGTATTTT
-	-	TRBJ1-6	TRBV2	CASSVPASPLHF	TGTGCCAGCAGTGTACCAGCATCACCCCTCCACTTT
-	-	TRBJ2-7	TRBV7-2	CASSSRAPYEQYF	TGTGCCAGCAGCTCCAGGGCCCCGTACGAGCAGTACTTC
-	TRBD1	TRBJ1-3	TRBV10-3	CAISELQGNGDTIYF	TGTGCCATCAGTGAGTTACAGGGGAACGGAGACACCATATATTTT
few	TRBD1	TRBJ1-2	TRBV5-1	CASLVDRDHGYTF	TGCGCCAGCCTGGTGGACAGGGACCATGGCTACACCTTC
many	-	TRBJ1-5	TRBV2	CASSALGAEQPQHF	TGTGCCAGCAGTGCATTGGGGGCCGAACAGCCCCAGCATTTT
many	-	TRBJ1-2	TRBV19	CASSIGQYGYTF	TGTGCCAGTAGTATCGGACAGTATGGCTACACCTTC
once	-	TRBJ2-7	TRBV10-3	CACAIRGYEQYF	TGTGCCTGCGCGATTCGGGGCTACGAGCAGTACTTC
-	-	TRBJ1-4	TRBV15	CATSSEGGRNEKLFF	TGTGCCACCAGCAGCGAAGGGGGGCGCAATGAAAAACTGTTTTTT
-	TRBD1	TRBJ1-4	TRBV6-2/TRBV6-3	CASRLGQGERTNEKLFF	TGTGCCAGCAGACTCGGACAGGGGGAAAGGACTAATGAAAAACTGTTTTTT
few	-	TRBJ1-1	TRBV5-5	CASSPEGGTIYEAFF	TGTGCCAGCAGCCCTGAGGGGGGGACAATATATGAAGCTTTCTTT
few	-	TRBJ2-7	TRBV19	CASSHGLSTYEQYF	TGTGCCAGTAGCCATGGACTATCGACCTACGAGCAGTACTTC
-	-	TRBJ1-1	TRBV25-1	CASVESGGHTEAFF	TGTGCCAGCGTTGAATCTGGGGGTCACACTGAAGCTTTCTTT
many	-	TRBJ1-5	TRBV20-1	CSAAGGNQPQHF	TGCAGTGCCGCCGGGGGGAATCAGCCCCAGCATTTT
many	-	TRBJ2-5	TRBV15	CATSRERVGVETQYF	TGTGCCACCAGCAGAGAGAGAGTGGGGGTCGAGACCCAGTACTTC
many	-	TRBJ1-4	TRBV15	CATSRAGDGEKLFF	TGTGCCACCAGCAGAGCGGGGGACGGGGAAAAACTGTTTTTT
few	-	TRBJ2-5	TRBV6-5	CASTAHRQLQETQYF	TGTGCCAGCACAGCCCACAGGCAACTCCAAGAGACCCAGTACTTC
many	-	TRBJ1-5	TRBV10-3	CAISESQQNQPQHF	TGTGCCATCAGTGAGAGTCAGCAGAATCAGCCCCAGCATTTT
many	-	TRBJ1-1	TRBV5-1	CASSRQQGANTEAFF	TGCGCCAGCAGCCGACAGCAGGGTGCGAACACTGAAGCTTTCTTT
few	-	TRBJ2-7	TRBV11-2	CASSLLELSYEQYF	TGTGCCAGCAGCTTACTGGAGTTGTCCTACGAGCAGTACTTC
-	-	TRBJ1-6	TRBV6-5	CASSSGVDYNSPLHF	TGCGCCAGCAGTTCAGGGGTAGACTATAATTCACCCCTCCACTTT
few	-	TRBJ1-1	TRBV7-9	CASSLNGQSTEAFF	TGTGCCAGCAGCTTAAATGGACAGAGTACTGAAGCTTTCTTT
-	TRBD1	TRBJ2-7	TRBV7-6	CASSSGQGSGYEQYF	TGTGCCAGCAGCTCCGGACAGGGGTCAGGGTACGAGCAGTACTTC
many	TRBD1	TRBJ1-2	TRBV2	CASSIDRGRNYGYTF	TGTGCCAGCAGTATTGACAGGGGGCGGAACTATGGCTACACCTTC
many	TRBD1	TRBJ1-2	TRBV29-1	CSGGTGNYGYTF	TGCAGCGGTGGGACAGGGAACTATGGCTACACCTTC
-	TRBD1	TRBJ2-5	TRBV9	CASSVGQALGQETQYF	TGTGCCAGCAGCGTCGGACAGGCTCTGGGCCAAGAGACCCAGTACTTC
-	-	TRBJ1-5	TRBV7-2	CASSPTRLLNQPQHF	TGTGCCAGCAGCCCGACCCGGCTGCTCAATCAGCCCCAGCATTTT
few	-	TRBJ2-7	TRBV6-5	CASSDRDPAPHEQYF	TGTGCCAGCAGTGATAGGGACCCTGCGCCCCACGAGCAGTACTTC
few	TRBD1	TRBJ1-2	TRBV4-1	CASSQEGGTAAVNTF	TGCGCCAGCAGCCAAGAGGGAGGGACAGCAGCCGTCAACACCTTC